This T cell receptor (beta chain) appears in the sequencing data of a study of T cell responses to AZD1222 COVID-19 vaccine. Overall study findings and caveats: None of the repertoires were sampled until the peak T cell response had passed. At 160-218 and 743-854, vaccine-associated CD4 TCRs were dominant, and they spanned spike. Elevations in Spike-specific TCR breadth and depth followed administration of two AZD1222 doses. Donors were mostly white British, more females; clonal diversity possibly underestimated.

Comment on this clone: The antigen is unknown.

This table comes from immunoSEQ multiplex PCR, and its TCRdb copy is limited to in-frame clones, with some not included. The table includes around 260,000 clones, over 85% detected once. V lost 3 bases to trimming and J lost 4 bases, with 13 bases between them. Germline V gene data show CDR1 as SGHDT and CDR2 as YYEEEE. The CDR3 has 14 amino acids. The material was peripheral blood, obtained on day 0 of AZD1222 vaccination. The receptor was isolated from an adult in good health. The chain couples TRBV5-6 to TRBJ1-2; a weak D match, TRBD1 (6 bases). Here the CDR3 DNA reads TGTGCCAGCAGCTCCGGAAAAGGGGGCTATGGCTACACCTTC. Encoded protein: CASSSGKGGYGYTF.